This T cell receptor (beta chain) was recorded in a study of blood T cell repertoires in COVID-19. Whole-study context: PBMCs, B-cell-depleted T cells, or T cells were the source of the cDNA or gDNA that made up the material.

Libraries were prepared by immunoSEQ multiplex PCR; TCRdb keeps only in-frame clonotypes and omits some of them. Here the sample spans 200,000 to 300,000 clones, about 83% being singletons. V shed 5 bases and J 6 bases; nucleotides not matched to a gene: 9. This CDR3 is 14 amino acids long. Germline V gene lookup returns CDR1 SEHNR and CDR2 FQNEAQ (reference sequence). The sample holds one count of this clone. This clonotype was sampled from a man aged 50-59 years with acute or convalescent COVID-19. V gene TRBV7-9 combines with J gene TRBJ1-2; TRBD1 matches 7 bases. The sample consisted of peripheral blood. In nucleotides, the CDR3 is TGTGCCAGCAGCGGAATGACAGGGATCCATGGCTACACCTTC. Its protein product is CASSGMTGIHGYTF. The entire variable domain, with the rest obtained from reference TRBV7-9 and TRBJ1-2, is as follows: DTGVSQNPRHKITKRGQNVTFRCDPISEHNRLYWYRQTLGQGPEFLTYFQNEAQLEKSRLLSDRFSAERPKGSFSTLEIQRTEQGDSAMYLCASSGMTGIHGYTFGSGTRLTVV.